These 21 T cell receptor beta chains were all obtained from the same sample, sequenced in a study of blood T cells in healthy people across ages. Then a second PCR, running roughly 7 to 11 cycles, was carried out with a sample-barcoded 5' primer and a J-beta primer mix. TCRdb used MiXCR to reprocess the 5' RACE reads, holding one entry per CDR3 protein. The table lists 730,000 or so distinct CDR3 sequences, around 40% of them singletons. The sample consisted of blood. The receptors shown here come from a woman between 55 and 75 years old in good health.

The J gene is TRBJ2-1, the V gene TRBV7-3; 7 positions agree with TRBD1. Losses at the gene ends were 5 bases for V and 7 bases for J; bases not matched to a gene: 11. The CDR3 sequence is 15 residues long. The germline V gene encodes CDR1 SGHTA and CDR2 FQGTGA. CDR3 in amino acids: CASSDSGTALNEQFF. In DNA form, the CDR3 reads TGTGCCAGCAGCGACTCCGGGACAGCCTTAAATGAGCAGTTCTTC.

This clonotype was detected ten times or more. The chain carries TRBV19 and TRBJ1-6, with TRBD1 as a possible D gene (5 bases). CDR1 LNHDA and CDR2 SQIVND come from the germline V gene (reference sequence). The germline V and J ends were trimmed by 7 bases and 9 bases, with 16 bases remaining between them. There are 14 residues in the CDR3. The CDR3 coding sequence is TGTGCCAGTAACGTGGGTCAGGGAACTTCACCCCTCCACTTT. Translating it yields CASNVGQGTSPLHF.

The CDR3 loop reads CASSAGVGEAFF. The CDR3 DNA reads TGTGCCAGCAGTGCGGGGGTGGGTGAAGCTTTCTTT. This chain joins TRBV2 and TRBJ1-1, with D possibly TRBD1 on 5 matching bases. The germline CDR1 and CDR2 sequences are SNHLY and FYNNEI. This CDR3 contains 12 residues. The V gene lost 4 bases and the J gene lost 7 bases, with 10 bases spanning the gap.

Details on this clonotype: A clone one base away is much larger, so this may be a read error. This chain joins TRBV7-9 and TRBJ2-6, with D possibly TRBD1 on 5 matching bases. CDR1 and CDR2 (germline): SEHNR, FQNEAQ (reference sequence). With 5 bases removed from V and 0 bases from J, the gap between germline ends came to 11 bases. This CDR3 has 16 residues. The CDR3 sequence is CASSPSGHSGANVLTF. The CDR3 DNA reads as TGTGCCAGCAGCCCTAGTGGACACTCTGGGGCCAACGTCCTGACTTTC.

This clonotype was detected a few times. The chain employs TRBV20-1 and TRBJ2-7; D not resolved. The CDR3 extends over 13 amino acids. V was clipped by 3 bases and J by 0 bases, with 9 bases between them. Germline CDR1 DFQATT, CDR2 SNEGSKA (reference sequence). The CDR3 protein is CSARAVYSYEQYF. DNA for the CDR3: TGCAGTGCTAGGGCTGTCTACTCCTACGAGCAGTACTTC.

The V and J genes are TRBV6-6 and TRBJ2-3; D is undetermined. The CDR3 consists of 15 residues. The germline V gene has CDR1 MNHNY and CDR2 SVGAGI (reference sequence). V lost 2 bases to trimming and J lost 0 bases, with 9 bases between them. The CDR3 coding sequence is TGTGCCAGCAGTTACCTCCAAACTAGCACAGATACGCAGTATTTT. Translated: CASSYLQTSTDTQYF.

A note on this clonotype: A much more abundant neighbour one base away suggests this may be a read error. This chain joins TRBV29-1 and TRBJ2-1; 10 positions agree with TRBD2. The CDR3 is 13 amino acids. Germline trimming cut 7 bases from V and 5 bases from J; bases unmatched to any gene: 5. Looked up from germline, CDR1 is SQVTM and CDR2 is ANQGSEA. CDR3 residues: CSGGLAPNNEQFF. The CDR3 nucleotides are TGCAGCGGGGGACTAGCGCCTAACAATGAGCAGTTCTTC.

The genes are TRBV20-1 and TRBJ1-1, with TRBD1 matching over 7 bases. V dropped 1 base and J dropped 4; count of bases not matched to a gene: 9. Germline-derived CDR1 and CDR2 are DFQATT and SNEGSKA (reference sequence). The CDR3 covers 15 residues. Here the CDR3 DNA reads TGCAGTGCTAGAGTTAATAGGGGGCAAGGCACTGAAGCTTTCTTT. Encoded protein: CSARVNRGQGTEAFF.

J is TRBJ2-7 and V is TRBV5-6, with D possibly matching TRBD1 (5 bases). Trimming removed 6 bases from V and 1 base from J, with 17 bases in between. The CDR3 is 15 amino acids. In germline, CDR1 is SGHDT, CDR2 YYEEEE. This CDR3 reads CASTPQARASYEQYF. The CDR3 coding sequence is TGTGCCAGCACCCCGCAAGCCAGGGCATCCTACGAGCAGTACTTC.

This clonotype has only a few counts. This chain connects TRBV6-5 to TRBJ2-7, with 11 bases that match TRBD2. V shed 4 bases and J 3 bases; nucleotides not matched to a gene: 8. The CDR3 length is 16 residues. CDR1 MNHEY and CDR2 SVGAGI come from the germline V gene. In nucleotides, the CDR3 is TGTGCCAGCAGTTCCAATCTAGCGGGGGGACTCTACGAGCAGTACTTC. Its protein is CASSSNLAGGLYEQYF.

This chain connects TRBV6-5 to TRBJ1-2; D possibly corresponds to TRBD1 (5 bases). Germline loops: CDR1 MNHEY, CDR2 SVGAGI. CDR3 size: 13 residues. Trimming shortened V by 0 bases and J by 11 bases, and 13 bases separated the two germline ends. The CDR3 here is CASSYSQGRGYTF. In nucleotides, the CDR3 is TGTGCCAGCAGTTACTCCCAGGGCCGGGGTTACACCTTC.

This clonotype was found a few times. This sequence joins TRBV7-8 and TRBJ1-4; D not resolved. V shed 5 bases and J shed 8 bases, with 12 bases lying between them. The CDR3 covers 13 residues. In germline, CDR1 is SGHVS, CDR2 FQNEAQ. As DNA, the CDR3 is TGTGCCAGCAGCCTTAGGGTGGAGGAAAAACTGTTTTTT. Protein: CASSLRVEEKLFF. Drawing the rest from reference TRBV7-8 and TRBJ1-4, the complete variable domain is GAGVSQSPRYKVAKRGQDVALRCDPISGHVSLFWYQQALGQGPEFLTYFQNEAQLDKSGLPSDRFFAERPEGSVSTLKIQRTQQEDSAVYLCASSLRVEEKLFFGSGTQLSVL.

This clonotype was counted between two and nine times. V gene TRBV28 combines with J gene TRBJ2-5; TRBD1 matches 9 bases. Germline CDR1 and CDR2: MDHEN and SYDVKM. This CDR3 is built from 16 residues. V lost 4 bases and J lost 0; bases outside the gene matches: 6. The CDR3 DNA is TGTGCCAGCAGTTCCCCCGGGACAGGGTACCAAGAGACCCAGTACTTC. The encoded protein is CASSSPGTGYQETQYF.

The chain combines TRBV7-2 with TRBJ2-1; the match to TRBD2 covers 9 bases. This CDR3 comprises 15 residues. Unmatched junction bases numbered 7, after V lost 5 bases and J lost 5 bases. In germline, CDR1 is SGHTA, CDR2 FQGNSA. Here the CDR3 DNA reads TGTGCCAGCAGCCCTACGGGGACTAGCAACAATGAGCAGTTCTTC. Its translation: CASSPTGTSNNEQFF.

This clonotype was observed a handful of times. The rearrangement uses TRBV6-2 or TRBV6-3 and TRBJ2-1; D not resolved. The CDR3 contains 12 residues. CDR1 and CDR2 from the germline V gene are MNHEY and SVGEGT. V lost 7 bases and J lost 2, with 6 bases in between. The DNA for the CDR3 is TGTGCCAGCACTAGAGCCTACAATGAGCAGTTCTTC. It specifies CASTRAYNEQFF.

The rearrangement links TRBV7-8 to TRBJ2-7; weak D call: TRBD1 (6 bases). In germline, CDR1 is SGHVS, CDR2 FQNEAQ. Trimming took off 2 bases at V and 5 bases at J, with 13 bases between the two ends. The CDR3 extends over 14 amino acids. The CDR3: CASSLRPQGNEQYF. CDR3 nucleotides: TGTGCCAGCAGCTTACGGCCCCAGGGGAACGAGCAGTACTTC.

This chain connects TRBV2 to TRBJ2-1; unclear D gene. The CDR3 runs to 15 residues. Between the trimmed V and J ends, which lost 3 bases and 6 bases, there was a span of 15 bases. CDR1 is SNHLY and CDR2 is FYNNEI in the germline V gene. The CDR3 loop reads CASSEGLGSVNEQFF. Here the CDR3 DNA reads TGTGCCAGCAGTGAGGGCTTAGGTTCGGTCAATGAGCAGTTCTTC.

This chain joins TRBV7-3 and TRBJ2-3; 13 nucleotides align to TRBD2. The CDR3 runs 16 residues. J was trimmed by 1 base and V by 5 bases; bases with no gene match: 3. CDR1 and CDR2 (germline): SGHTA, FQGTGA. The CDR3 DNA sequence: TGTGCCAGCAGCCCCGGGACTAGCGGGGGCACAGATACGCAGTATTTT. Encoded protein: CASSPGTSGGTDTQYF.

CDR3 sequence reads: CASSARPAIADTQYF. The DNA of the CDR3 is TGTGCCAGCAGCGCCCGTCCAGCCATTGCCGATACGCAGTATTTT. The V call is TRBV3-1, the J call TRBJ2-3; no clear D. Germline CDR1 is LGHDT and CDR2 is YNNKEL (reference sequence). Deletions cut 5 bases from V and 6 bases from J, with 18 bases between. The CDR3 contains 15 residues.

The chain joins TRBV25-1 to TRBJ1-3; D unresolved. This CDR3 contains 12 residues. V lost 3 bases and J lost 2, with 2 bases in between. Germline assignment: CDR1 MGHDK and CDR2 SYGVNS. The CDR3 loop is CASSETGNTIYF. CDR3 sequence (DNA): TGTGCCAGCAGTGAGACTGGAAACACCATATATTTT.

J is TRBJ2-1 and V is TRBV20-1; TRBD1 aligns across 7 bases. Germline-derived CDR1 and CDR2 are DFQATT and SNEGSKA (reference sequence). The CDR3 runs to 15 residues. With V trimmed by 1 base and J by 5 bases, 8 bases remained unmatched. CDR3 region: CSARVSGTDHNEQFF. The DNA for the CDR3 is TGCAGTGCTAGAGTGTCCGGGACAGACCACAATGAGCAGTTCTTC.